A selection of T cell receptor beta chains follows, all from one sample in a study of blood T cell repertoires in COVID-19. Repertoires were generated with immunoSEQ multiplex PCR, while TCRdb's copy carries only in-frame clones and drops some. The sample shows around 420,000 clones, 88% of them seen only once. The specimen sequenced was PBMCs or T cells enriched from blood (not recorded which). The source is a woman between 35 and 50 years old with acute COVID-19. Both conserved end residues are part of each CDR3. Clone size is stated in some rows and not others, as once, few, many or a class when expanded.

abundance: NA; j_gene: TRBJ2-1; v_gene: TRBV3-1/TRBV3-2; len: 17; CDR3aa: CASSQDPSGGRGNEQFF
abundance: NA; j_gene: TRBJ2-7; v_gene: TRBV30; len: 12; CDR3aa: CAHGRESYEQYF
abundance: NA; j_gene: TRBJ2-2; v_gene: TRBV12-3/TRBV12-4; len: 11; CDR3aa: CASSSTGELFF
abundance: NA; j_gene: TRBJ1-6; v_gene: TRBV12-5; len: 16; CDR3aa: CASGLLVSSYNSPLHF
abundance: NA; j_gene: TRBJ1-2; v_gene: TRBV10-2; len: 16; CDR3aa: CASSDSREAPDPGYTF
abundance: NA; j_gene: TRBJ1-1; v_gene: TRBV29-1; len: 11; CDR3aa: CSARGLLEAFF
abundance: NA; j_gene: TRBJ1-6; v_gene: TRBV3-1/TRBV3-2; len: 18; CDR3aa: CASSQAFPGAQSNSPLHF
abundance: NA; j_gene: TRBJ1-2; v_gene: TRBV5-6; len: 13; CDR3aa: CASSPGVERGYTF
abundance: NA; j_gene: TRBJ1-2; v_gene: TRBV27; len: 13; CDR3aa: CASSFSGAHGYTF
abundance: NA; j_gene: TRBJ2-3; v_gene: TRBV19; len: 17; CDR3aa: CASSMGGLATSTDTQYF
abundance: NA; j_gene: TRBJ1-2; v_gene: TRBV18; len: 16; CDR3aa: CASSETGTGSMGGYTF
abundance: NA; j_gene: TRBJ1-5; v_gene: TRBV7-2; len: 12; CDR3aa: CASSFQSQPQHF
abundance: NA; j_gene: TRBJ2-2; v_gene: TRBV7-9; len: 14; CDR3aa: CASRMTGDTGELFF
abundance: once; j_gene: TRBJ1-1; v_gene: TRBV9; len: 15; CDR3aa: CASSVEGGANTEAFF
abundance: few; j_gene: TRBJ2-1; v_gene: TRBV24-1; len: 16; CDR3aa: CATSDETSGGLYEQFF
abundance: NA; j_gene: TRBJ1-5; v_gene: TRBV25-1; len: 15; CDR3aa: CASSAGGGSNQPQHF
abundance: NA; j_gene: TRBJ1-5; v_gene: TRBV6-5; len: 15; CDR3aa: CASSPVRRSNQPQHF
abundance: NA; j_gene: TRBJ2-3; v_gene: TRBV7-9; len: 16; CDR3aa: CASNLLTSLPPDTQYF
abundance: once; j_gene: TRBJ2-1; v_gene: TRBV7-9; len: 17; CDR3aa: CASSPRTSGGALNEQFF
abundance: once; j_gene: TRBJ2-7; v_gene: TRBV18; len: 13; CDR3aa: CASSPTSEYEQYF
abundance: NA; j_gene: TRBJ1-4; v_gene: TRBV27; len: 17; CDR3aa: CASRGTGVTVTNEKLFF
abundance: NA; j_gene: TRBJ2-2; v_gene: TRBV5-1; len: 13; CDR3aa: CASSLDSGGELFF
abundance: NA; j_gene: TRBJ2-1; v_gene: TRBV24-1; len: 14; CDR3aa: CATSAPGTYNEQFF
abundance: NA; j_gene: TRBJ1-4; v_gene: TRBV27; len: 14; CDR3aa: CASSRTGRDEKLFF
abundance: few; j_gene: TRBJ2-4; v_gene: TRBV30; len: 14; CDR3aa: CAWTSGHMGNIQYF
abundance: NA; j_gene: TRBJ2-7; v_gene: TRBV29-1; len: 13; CDR3aa: CSVGTVSGFEQYF
abundance: NA; j_gene: TRBJ1-2; v_gene: TRBV4-1; len: 16; CDR3aa: CASSQDNRGGYYGYTF
abundance: NA; j_gene: TRBJ2-2; v_gene: TRBV18; len: 14; CDR3aa: CASSPAGNTGELFF
abundance: NA; j_gene: TRBJ1-2; v_gene: TRBV29-1; len: 12; CDR3aa: CSVEGGGYGYTF
abundance: NA; j_gene: TRBJ2-7; v_gene: TRBV5-1; len: 15; CDR3aa: CASSDRDRGSYEQYF
abundance: once; j_gene: TRBJ2-1; v_gene: TRBV6-5; len: 14; CDR3aa: CASSRMGQGHEQFF
abundance: NA; j_gene: TRBJ2-6; v_gene: TRBV7-9; len: 17; CDR3aa: CASSSRNTGNGANVLTF
abundance: NA; j_gene: TRBJ2-1; v_gene: TRBV20-1; len: 11; CDR3aa: CSAKGARGQFF
abundance: few; j_gene: TRBJ2-5; v_gene: TRBV4-1; len: 16; CDR3aa: CASSSLPGQAGETQYF
abundance: NA; j_gene: TRBJ1-2; v_gene: TRBV24-1; len: 13; CDR3aa: CAIRQGANYGYTF
abundance: few; j_gene: TRBJ1-1; v_gene: TRBV6-4; len: 13; CDR3aa: CASSERQNTEAFF
abundance: NA; j_gene: TRBJ2-4; v_gene: TRBV6-5; len: 11; CDR3aa: CASSRENIQYF
abundance: NA; j_gene: TRBJ1-1; v_gene: TRBV13; len: 15; CDR3aa: CASSFEGTGNTEAFF
abundance: NA; j_gene: TRBJ2-5; v_gene: TRBV7-8; len: 14; CDR3aa: CASSLASGQETQYF
abundance: NA; j_gene: TRBJ1-2; v_gene: TRBV2; len: 12; CDR3aa: CASSAGNYGYTF
abundance: NA; j_gene: TRBJ1-2; v_gene: TRBV4-1; len: 13; CDR3aa: CASSQWSGLDYTF
abundance: NA; j_gene: TRBJ2-7; v_gene: TRBV19; len: 9; CDR3aa: CASSYEQYF
abundance: NA; j_gene: TRBJ2-1; v_gene: TRBV12-5; len: 12; CDR3aa: CASGQSGNEQFF
abundance: few; j_gene: TRBJ1-5; v_gene: TRBV24-1; len: 16; CDR3aa: CATSEGGRGSNQPQHF
abundance: once; j_gene: TRBJ1-1; v_gene: TRBV20-1; len: 14; CDR3aa: CSASMGALNTEAFF
abundance: NA; j_gene: TRBJ1-4; v_gene: TRBV7-2; len: 18; CDR3aa: CASSEERWVSATNEKLFF
abundance: NA; j_gene: TRBJ1-1; v_gene: TRBV12-3/TRBV12-4; len: 13; CDR3aa: CASSYRGNTEAFF
abundance: NA; j_gene: TRBJ2-7; v_gene: TRBV6-5; len: 13; CDR3aa: CASSYSSTWTGLF
abundance: NA; j_gene: TRBJ2-5; v_gene: TRBV19; len: 17; CDR3aa: CASSRSLTSGGEETQYF
abundance: NA; j_gene: TRBJ1-2; v_gene: TRBV9; len: 15; CDR3aa: CASSAHVAGNYGYTF
abundance: NA; j_gene: TRBJ1-2; v_gene: TRBV6-5; len: 15; CDR3aa: CASSYYTGGNYGYTF
abundance: NA; j_gene: TRBJ1-4; v_gene: TRBV6-5; len: 15; CDR3aa: CASSRGGQGGEKLFF
abundance: NA; j_gene: TRBJ2-5; v_gene: TRBV20-1; len: 13; CDR3aa: CSASRLVGETQYF
abundance: NA; j_gene: TRBJ2-7; v_gene: TRBV6-5; len: 14; CDR3aa: CASSGGQGTYEQYF
abundance: NA; j_gene: TRBJ1-1; v_gene: TRBV13; len: 16; CDR3aa: CASSSTGNFMNTEAFF
abundance: NA; j_gene: TRBJ2-7; v_gene: TRBV11-2; len: 14; CDR3aa: CASSLSGFSYEQYF
abundance: few; j_gene: TRBJ2-6; v_gene: TRBV7-9; len: 13; CDR3aa: CAPGSSGANVLTF
abundance: NA; j_gene: TRBJ1-2; v_gene: TRBV2; len: 13; CDR3aa: CASRRIGGYGYTF